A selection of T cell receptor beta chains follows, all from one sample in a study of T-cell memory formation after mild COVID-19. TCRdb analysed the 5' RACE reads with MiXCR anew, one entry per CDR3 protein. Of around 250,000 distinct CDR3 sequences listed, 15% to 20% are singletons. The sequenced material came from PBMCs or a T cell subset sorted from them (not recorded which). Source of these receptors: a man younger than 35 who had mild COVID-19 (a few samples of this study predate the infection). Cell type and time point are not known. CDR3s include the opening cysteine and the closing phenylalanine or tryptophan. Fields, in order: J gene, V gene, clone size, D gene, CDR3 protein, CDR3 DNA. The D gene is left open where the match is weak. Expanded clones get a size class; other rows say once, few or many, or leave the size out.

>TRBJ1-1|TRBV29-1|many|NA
CSVVRTPEAFF
TGCAGCGTTGTTAGGACGCCTGAAGCTTTCTTT
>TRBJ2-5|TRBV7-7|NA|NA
CASGADQETQYF
TGTGCCAGCGGCGCGGACCAAGAGACCCAGTACTTC
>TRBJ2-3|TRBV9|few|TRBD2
CASSAGGEDTQYF
TGTGCCAGCAGCGCGGGGGGGGAAGATACGCAGTATTTT
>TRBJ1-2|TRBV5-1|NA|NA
CASSPGAGHTNYGYTF
TGCGCCAGCAGCCCCGGGGCGGGCCATACTAACTATGGCTACACCTTC
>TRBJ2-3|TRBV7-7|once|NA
CASSQTTSTDTQYF
TGTGCTAGCAGCCAGACTACTAGCACAGATACGCAGTATTTT
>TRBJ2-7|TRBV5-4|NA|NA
CASSPGARYEQYF
TGTGCCAGCAGCCCGGGGGCGCGGTACGAGCAGTACTTC
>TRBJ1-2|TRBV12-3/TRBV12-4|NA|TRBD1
CASSFQLGQGAGTF
TGTGCCAGCAGTTTTCAACTGGGACAGGGGGCCGGCACCTTC
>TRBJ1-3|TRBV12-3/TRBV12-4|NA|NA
CASRAPGNTIYF
TGTGCCAGCAGAGCCCCTGGAAACACCATATATTTT
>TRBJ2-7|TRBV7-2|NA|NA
CASSVGRGGYEQYF
TGTGCCAGCAGCGTGGGACGTGGGGGCTACGAGCAGTACTTC
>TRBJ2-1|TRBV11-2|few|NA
CASSLDRMYNEQFF
TGTGCCAGCAGCCTGGACCGTATGTACAATGAGCAGTTCTTC
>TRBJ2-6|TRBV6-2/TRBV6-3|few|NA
CASSKMGASGANVLTF
TGTGCCAGCAGTAAGATGGGGGCTTCTGGGGCCAACGTCCTGACTTTC
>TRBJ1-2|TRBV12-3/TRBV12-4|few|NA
CASSFQRGPNYGYTF
TGTGCCAGCAGTTTTCAGAGGGGCCCTAACTATGGCTACACCTTC
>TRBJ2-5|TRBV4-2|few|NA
CASSQRSGGQETQYF
TGTGCCAGCAGCCAAAGGAGTGGCGGCCAAGAGACCCAGTACTTC
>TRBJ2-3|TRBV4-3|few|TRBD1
CASSQEGTGYPDTQYF
TGCGCCAGCAGCCAAGAGGGGACAGGGTACCCAGATACGCAGTATTTT
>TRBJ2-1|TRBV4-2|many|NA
CASSQAGVSNEQFF
TGTGCCAGCAGCCAAGCCGGGGTTAGCAATGAGCAGTTCTTC
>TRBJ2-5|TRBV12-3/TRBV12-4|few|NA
CASSARVGGTQYF
TGTGCCAGCAGTGCCAGGGTGGGGGGGACCCAGTACTTC
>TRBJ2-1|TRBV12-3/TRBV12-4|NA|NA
CASSSQGFGEQFF
TGTGCCAGCAGCTCACAGGGCTTTGGGGAGCAGTTCTTC
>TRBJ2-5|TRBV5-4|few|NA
CASRQGGTQYF
TGTGCCAGCAGACAAGGGGGGACCCAGTACTTC
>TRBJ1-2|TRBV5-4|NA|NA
CASSLGRGLNYGYTF
TGTGCCAGCAGCTTGGGTAGGGGATTGAACTATGGCTACACCTTC
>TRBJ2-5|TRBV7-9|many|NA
CASSLVASGETQYF
TGTGCCAGCAGCCTAGTAGCCTCTGGAGAGACCCAGTACTTC
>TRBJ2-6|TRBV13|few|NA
CASSTGPTSGANVLTF
TGTGCCAGCAGCACCGGACCGACCTCTGGGGCCAACGTCCTGACTTTC
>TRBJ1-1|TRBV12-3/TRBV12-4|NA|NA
CASDSAFGTEAFF
TGTGCCAGCGACTCCGCTTTTGGAACTGAAGCTTTCTTT
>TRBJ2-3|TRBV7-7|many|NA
CASSKGSRGTDTQYF
TGTGCCAGCAGCAAGGGGAGCAGGGGCACAGATACGCAGTATTTT
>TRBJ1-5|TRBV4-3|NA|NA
CASSQEARISNQPQHF
TGCGCCAGCAGCCAAGAGGCCCGGATCAGCAATCAGCCCCAGCATTTT
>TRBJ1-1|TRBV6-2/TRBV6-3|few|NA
CASSQGSRRAFF
TGTGCCAGTAGCCAGGGGTCTCGTCGGGCTTTCTTT
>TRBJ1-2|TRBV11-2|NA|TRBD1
CASSASSIGQGAPGYTF
TGTGCCAGCAGCGCCAGTTCTATAGGACAGGGGGCACCTGGCTACACCTTC
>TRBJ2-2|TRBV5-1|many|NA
CASSLNGNTGELFF
TGCGCCAGCAGCTTGAACGGGAACACCGGGGAGCTGTTTTTT
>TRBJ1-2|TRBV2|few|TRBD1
CASSFDRGLGNYGYTF
TGTGCCAGCAGTTTCGACAGGGGGCTAGGTAACTATGGCTACACCTTC
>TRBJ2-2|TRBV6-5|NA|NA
CASSSNPQGTGELFF
TGTGCCAGCAGTTCCAACCCACAGGGCACCGGGGAGCTGTTTTTT
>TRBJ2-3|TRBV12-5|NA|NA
CASGDQGRDTQYF
TGTGCTAGTGGGGACCAGGGTAGAGATACGCAGTATTTT
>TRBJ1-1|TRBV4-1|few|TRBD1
CASSQDRVMGTEAFF
TGCGCCAGCAGCCAGGACAGGGTTATGGGGACTGAAGCTTTCTTT
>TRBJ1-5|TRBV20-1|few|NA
CSASQGNQPQHF
TGCAGTGCGAGTCAGGGAAATCAGCCCCAGCATTTT
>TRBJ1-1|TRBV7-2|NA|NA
CASSRSRGASLAEAFF
TGTGCCAGCAGCCGCTCCCGGGGGGCTTCTTTGGCTGAAGCTTTCTTT
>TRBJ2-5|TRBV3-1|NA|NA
CASSPARELGTQYF
TGTGCCAGCAGCCCGGCGAGGGAGCTCGGGACCCAGTACTTC
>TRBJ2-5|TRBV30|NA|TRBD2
CACPLAGVETQYF
TGTGCCTGTCCTCTAGCGGGGGTAGAGACCCAGTACTTC
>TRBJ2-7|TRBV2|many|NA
CASTSLDSLPYEQYF
TGTGCCAGCACCTCATTGGACAGTCTCCCCTACGAGCAGTACTTC
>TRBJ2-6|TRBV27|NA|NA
CASRGVSGANVLTF
TGTGCCTCGAGAGGAGTCTCTGGGGCCAACGTCCTGACTTTC
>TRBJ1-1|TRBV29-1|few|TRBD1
CSVEVPGGGTEAFF
TGCAGCGTTGAAGTCCCAGGGGGGGGGACTGAAGCTTTCTTT
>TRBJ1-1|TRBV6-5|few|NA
CASSYFAGANTEAFF
TGTGCCAGCAGTTACTTCGCGGGGGCGAACACTGAAGCTTTCTTT
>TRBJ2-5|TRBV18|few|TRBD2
CASSRTSGFEETQYF
TGTGCCAGCTCACGGACTAGCGGCTTTGAAGAGACCCAGTACTTC
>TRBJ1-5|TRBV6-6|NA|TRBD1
CASSQRGTGPNQPQHF
TGTGCCAGCAGTCAGCGGGGGACAGGGCCGAATCAGCCCCAGCATTTT